This entry lists 10 T cell receptor beta chains sequenced from one sample in a study of OX40 agonist ivuxolimab in advanced cancers. Repertoires were generated with immunoSEQ multiplex PCR, while TCRdb's copy carries only in-frame clones and drops some. This sample has almost 70,000 clones, with roughly nine tenths found just once. Sequencing used CD4+ or CD8+ T cells sorted from blood, obtained in a trial of the OX40 agonist ivuxolimab. These receptors all stem from an adult with an advanced solid tumor such as melanoma, head and neck, liver or kidney cancer.

This sequence joins TRBV5-6 and TRBJ2-1, with TRBD1 identical over 8 bases. The germline V gene encodes CDR1 SGHDT and CDR2 YYEEEE. Trimming took 4 bases from V and 7 from J; bases not matched to a gene: 7. The CDR3 has 14 residues. The chain's CDR3 is CASSPDRVRNEQFF. The CDR3 DNA is TGTGCCAGCAGCCCGGACAGGGTAAGAAATGAGCAGTTCTTC.

Comment on this clone: Germline and junction disagree at one end, which may indicate a read error. This chain links TRBV20-1 with TRBJ2-7; 9 nucleotides align to TRBD2. The CDR3 contains 11 residues. CDR1 DFQATT and CDR2 SNEGSKA come from the germline V gene (reference sequence). CDR3 protein: CSASNPGLAHF. CDR3 coding DNA: TGCAGTGCTTCGAATCCGGGACTAGCACACTTC.

The chain joins TRBV6-6 to TRBJ2-7; 8 nucleotides agree with TRBD2. There are 16 residues in the CDR3. CDR1 and CDR2 from the germline V gene are MNHNY and SVGAGI (reference sequence). Trimming removed 5 bases from V and 4 bases from J; junction bases left unmatched: 13. Written as DNA, the CDR3 is TGTGCCAGCAGTCCCCCCGGGAGCGGGAGAGGGTACGAGCAGTACTTC. Amino acids: CASSPPGSGRGYEQYF.

V is TRBV7-8 and J is TRBJ1-4; no firm D call. Germline V gene sequence: CDR1 SGHVS, CDR2 FQNEAQ. V was clipped by 3 bases and J by 6 bases, with 8 bases between them. This CDR3 contains 13 residues. In nucleotides, the CDR3 is TGTGCCAGCAGCTTCGGGTACTATGAAAAACTGTTTTTT. It encodes CASSFGYYEKLFF.

This chain connects TRBV23-1 to TRBJ2-5, with a tentative D call TRBD2 (6 bases). TRBV23-1 falls under the ORF class, with uncertain function. The V end was cut by 3 bases, the J end by 1 base, with 12 bases between. CDR3 length equals 15 residues. The CDR3 sequence: CASSQRLGGQETQYF. The CDR3, as DNA: TGCGCCAGCAGTCAGCGACTAGGCGGCCAAGAGACCCAGTACTTC.

The chain carries TRBV5-4 and TRBJ1-3; D remains ambiguous. Trimming left V 0 bases short and J 5 bases short, with 9 bases between. This CDR3 is 14 amino acids long. In germline, CDR1 is SGHNT, CDR2 YYREEE (reference sequence). CDR3 region: CASSLDPLRNTIYF. In DNA, the CDR3 is TGTGCCAGCAGCTTGGATCCTTTGAGAAACACCATATATTTT. The entire variable domain, with the rest obtained from reference TRBV5-4 and TRBJ1-3, is as follows: ETGVTQSPTHLIKTRGQQVTLRCSSQSGHNTVSWYQQALGQGPQFIFQYYREEENGRGNFPPRFSGLQFPNYSSELNVNALELDDSALYLCASSLDPLRNTIYFGEGSWLTVV.

The CDR3 here is CASSLGGATNEQFF. CDR3 bases: TGTGCCAGCAGCTTAGGGGGAGCAACTAATGAGCAGTTCTTC. The genes are TRBV7-2 and TRBJ2-1, with a tentative D call TRBD2 (5 bases). This CDR3 is built from 14 residues. Trimming pared 1 base from V and 7 bases from J, leaving 11 bases between. Germline CDR1 SGHTA, CDR2 FQGNSA. The variable domain in full, completed from reference TRBV7-2 and TRBJ2-1, reads GAGVSQSPSNKVTEKGKDVELRCDPISGHTALYWYRQSLGQGLEFLIYFQGNSAPDKSGLPSDRFSAERTGGSVSTLTIQRTQQEDSAVYLCASSLGGATNEQFFGPGTRLTVL.

This clone was counted a single time. As DNA, the CDR3 is TGTGCCACTGAGGACATCCGTGGCTACACCTTC. Protein: CATEDIRGYTF. The V call is TRBV19, the J call TRBJ1-2; tentatively, D is TRBD1 (5 bases). V was cut by 10 bases and J by 7 bases, with 13 bases left in between. Per the germline V gene, CDR1 is LNHDA and CDR2 is SQIVND (reference sequence). The CDR3 is 11 residues long.

This clone was found a few times. The rearrangement uses TRBV4-1 and TRBJ1-1; no definite D call. The V gene lost 1 base and the J gene lost 0 bases, with 12 bases spanning the gap. The germline V gene encodes CDR1 MGHRA and CDR2 YSYEKL. This CDR3 has 16 amino acids. CDR3 region: CASSQGRGGMNTEAFF. The CDR3 nucleotides are TGCGCCAGCAGCCAAGGCCGGGGAGGGATGAACACTGAAGCTTTCTTT.

The chain links TRBV9 to TRBJ2-7, with no clear D. The CDR3 is 15 residues long. Deletions cut 0 bases from V and 4 bases from J, with 14 bases between. Germline CDR1 is SGDLS and CDR2 is YYNGEE. CDR3 DNA sequence: TGTGCCAGCAGCGTAGCCCCCGGGTTGACGTACGAGCAGTACTTC. Encoded protein: CASSVAPGLTYEQYF.